The rows below give T cell receptor beta chains drawn from one sample of a study of control samples from healthy donors and cancer patients. TCRdb's copy holds only in-frame clones and misses some; the assay was immunoSEQ multiplex PCR. The repertoire holds about 90,000 clones, approximately 90% seen once, with around 3.5% in the top ten. The specimen was blood. Every receptor here comes from a woman aged 18-29 years in good health. The CDR3 runs from the conserved cysteine through the conserved F or W. D genes are given only for firm matches. A row's size may be missing; if present it is once, few, many or a size class.

clone size: .
V gene: TRBV5-6
D gene: .
J gene: TRBJ2-2
CDR3 protein: CASSFGETGELFF
CDR3 DNA: TGTGCCAGCAGCTTTGGAGAAACCGGGGAGCTGTTTTTT

clone size: .
V gene: TRBV9
D gene: .
J gene: TRBJ2-7
CDR3 protein: CASSVGPGDRIYEQYF
CDR3 DNA: TGTGCCAGCAGCGTAGGGCCGGGGGACAGAATCTACGAGCAGTACTTC

clone size: .
V gene: TRBV10-3
D gene: .
J gene: TRBJ1-1
CDR3 protein: CAIEAREGNTEAFF
CDR3 DNA: TGTGCCATCGAGGCACGAGAGGGAAACACTGAAGCTTTCTTT

clone size: .
V gene: TRBV7-9
D gene: .
J gene: TRBJ1-1
CDR3 protein: CASTTPAGGMNTEAFF
CDR3 DNA: TGTGCCAGCACCACCCCCGCTGGGGGGATGAACACTGAAGCTTTCTTT

clone size: .
V gene: TRBV27
D gene: .
J gene: TRBJ2-7
CDR3 protein: CASSLGRNYEQYF
CDR3 DNA: TGTGCCAGCAGTCTGGGTAGAAACTACGAGCAGTACTTC

clone size: .
V gene: TRBV5-1
D gene: .
J gene: TRBJ1-2
CDR3 protein: CASSLWDLEGGYTF
CDR3 DNA: TGCGCCAGCAGCTTATGGGACCTAGAGGGCGGCTACACCTTC

clone size: .
V gene: TRBV21-1
D gene: .
J gene: TRBJ2-1
CDR3 protein: CATIAHDSFEQFF
CDR3 DNA: TGTGCCACCATAGCCCATGATAGCTTTGAGCAGTTCTTC

clone size: once
V gene: TRBV7-8
D gene: TRBD1
J gene: TRBJ2-3
CDR3 protein: CASSSAGGETDTQYF
CDR3 DNA: TGTGCCAGCAGCTCCGCAGGGGGAGAAACAGATACGCAGTATTTT

clone size: .
V gene: TRBV12-5
D gene: .
J gene: TRBJ2-7
CDR3 protein: CASGLLLGAPTYEQYF
CDR3 DNA: TGTGCTAGTGGTTTATTATTGGGGGCACCTACATACGAGCAGTACTTC

clone size: .
V gene: TRBV2
D gene: TRBD2
J gene: TRBJ2-3
CDR3 protein: CASSEAGGSSTDTQYF
CDR3 DNA: TGTGCCAGCAGTGAAGCCGGGGGGTCTAGCACAGATACGCAGTATTTT

clone size: .
V gene: TRBV18
D gene: TRBD1
J gene: TRBJ2-7
CDR3 protein: CASSPQTGAGEQYF
CDR3 DNA: TGTGCCAGCTCACCACAAACAGGGGCCGGGGAGCAGTACTTC

clone size: once
V gene: TRBV7-8
D gene: .
J gene: TRBJ1-1
CDR3 protein: CASSRRRDRRMSDTEAFF
CDR3 DNA: TGTGCCAGCAGCAGGCGACGAGACAGACGGATGTCCGACACTGAAGCTTTCTTT

clone size: .
V gene: TRBV3-1/TRBV3-2
D gene: .
J gene: TRBJ1-2
CDR3 protein: CASSQGDLSGDTF
CDR3 DNA: TGTGCCAGCAGCCAAGGGGATTTATCAGGGGACACCTTC

clone size: .
V gene: TRBV19
D gene: .
J gene: TRBJ1-1
CDR3 protein: CASSIDRESLNTEAFF
CDR3 DNA: TGTGCCAGTAGTATAGATCGGGAAAGCTTGAACACTGAAGCTTTCTTT

clone size: .
V gene: TRBV24-1
D gene: TRBD2
J gene: TRBJ2-3
CDR3 protein: CATSDSLPSSGASTDTQYF
CDR3 DNA: TGTGCCACCAGTGATAGTTTGCCCTCTAGCGGAGCTAGCACAGATACGCAGTATTTT

clone size: .
V gene: TRBV3-1/TRBV3-2
D gene: .
J gene: TRBJ1-5
CDR3 protein: CASSPGQAGQPQHF
CDR3 DNA: TGTGCCAGCAGCCCAGGCCAAGCAGGTCAGCCCCAGCATTTT

clone size: .
V gene: TRBV3-1/TRBV3-2
D gene: TRBD1
J gene: TRBJ1-1
CDR3 protein: CASSHWDRGFSSEAFF
CDR3 DNA: TGTGCCAGCAGCCACTGGGACAGGGGCTTTTCGTCCGAAGCTTTCTTT

clone size: .
V gene: TRBV7-2
D gene: .
J gene: TRBJ1-6
CDR3 protein: CASSLVGTAISPLHF
CDR3 DNA: TGTGCCAGCAGCTTAGTAGGGACGGCTATTTCACCCCTCCACTTT

clone size: .
V gene: TRBV6-1
D gene: TRBD1
J gene: TRBJ1-2
CDR3 protein: CASSASQTTGVLGYTF
CDR3 DNA: TGTGCCAGCAGTGCATCTCAGACGACAGGGGTGCTTGGCTACACCTTC

clone size: few
V gene: TRBV6-4
D gene: TRBD1
J gene: TRBJ1-6
CDR3 protein: CASSAGTGESPLHF
CDR3 DNA: TGTGCCAGCAGCGCCGGGACAGGGGAATCACCCCTCCACTTT

clone size: .
V gene: TRBV5-4
D gene: .
J gene: TRBJ1-2
CDR3 protein: CASSLVPEVNYGYTF
CDR3 DNA: TGTGCCAGCAGCTTGGTCCCAGAAGTTAACTATGGCTACACCTTC

clone size: .
V gene: TRBV18
D gene: TRBD1
J gene: TRBJ1-6
CDR3 protein: CASSLVAPGQDYSPLHF
CDR3 DNA: TGTGCCAGCTCACTAGTGGCCCCGGGACAGGACTATTCACCCCTCCACTTT

clone size: .
V gene: TRBV21-1
D gene: .
J gene: TRBJ1-1
CDR3 protein: CASSKRRRRGTEAFF
CDR3 DNA: TGTGCCAGCAGCAAACGGAGACGTCGGGGCACTGAAGCTTTCTTT

clone size: once
V gene: TRBV29-1
D gene: TRBD2
J gene: TRBJ2-7
CDR3 protein: CSVGLAGNSYEQYF
CDR3 DNA: TGCAGCGTTGGTCTAGCGGGGAACTCCTACGAGCAGTACTTC

clone size: few
V gene: TRBV6-5
D gene: TRBD2
J gene: TRBJ2-5
CDR3 protein: CASSYQRGGGETQYF
CDR3 DNA: TGTGCCAGCAGTTACCAGCGGGGGGGCGGAGAGACCCAGTACTTC

clone size: .
V gene: TRBV5-3
D gene: TRBD1
J gene: TRBJ1-2
CDR3 protein: CARSLFWDSTNYGYTF
CDR3 DNA: TGTGCCAGAAGCTTGTTCTGGGACAGCACTAACTATGGCTACACCTTC

clone size: .
V gene: TRBV5-1
D gene: TRBD2
J gene: TRBJ2-5
CDR3 protein: CASSGTGGPGTETQYF
CDR3 DNA: TGCGCCAGCAGCGGAACGGGGGGGCCGGGAACAGAGACCCAGTACTTC

clone size: .
V gene: TRBV2
D gene: .
J gene: TRBJ1-6
CDR3 protein: CARGVSSYNSPLHF
CDR3 DNA: TGTGCCAGGGGCGTGAGCTCCTATAATTCACCCCTCCACTTT

clone size: .
V gene: TRBV20-1
D gene: TRBD1
J gene: TRBJ1-1
CDR3 protein: CSASRGQGPRGTEAFF
CDR3 DNA: TGCAGTGCTAGTAGGGGACAGGGGCCAAGGGGGACTGAAGCTTTCTTT

clone size: .
V gene: TRBV5-6
D gene: .
J gene: TRBJ1-1
CDR3 protein: CASSVGPRGTEAFF
CDR3 DNA: TGTGCCAGCTCCGTAGGGCCACGGGGCACTGAAGCTTTCTTT

clone size: .
V gene: TRBV3-1/TRBV3-2
D gene: TRBD1
J gene: TRBJ1-1
CDR3 protein: CASSRDRGRNTEAFF
CDR3 DNA: TGTGCCAGCAGCAGGGACAGGGGGAGGAACACTGAAGCTTTCTTT

clone size: .
V gene: TRBV10-2
D gene: .
J gene: TRBJ2-7
CDR3 protein: CASSEEGPGIYEQYF
CDR3 DNA: TGCGCCAGCAGTGAAGAGGGCCCGGGGATCTACGAGCAGTACTTC

clone size: .
V gene: TRBV10-2
D gene: .
J gene: TRBJ1-2
CDR3 protein: CASSESRGINYGYTF
CDR3 DNA: TGCGCCAGCAGTGAGTCGAGAGGGATAAACTATGGCTACACCTTC

clone size: .
V gene: TRBV19
D gene: .
J gene: TRBJ1-2
CDR3 protein: CASSRQVFVDGYTF
CDR3 DNA: TGTGCCAGTAGTAGACAGGTTTTCGTGGATGGCTACACCTTC

clone size: .
V gene: TRBV6-5
D gene: .
J gene: TRBJ2-7
CDR3 protein: CASSYSRGGTKNEQYF
CDR3 DNA: TGTGCCAGCAGTTACTCCAGGGGGGGTACTAAAAACGAGCAGTACTTC

clone size: .
V gene: TRBV7-3
D gene: .
J gene: TRBJ1-1
CDR3 protein: CASSLVRDAEAFF
CDR3 DNA: TGTGCCAGCAGCTTAGTTAGGGACGCTGAAGCTTTCTTT

clone size: .
V gene: TRBV7-8
D gene: .
J gene: TRBJ1-2
CDR3 protein: CASSLRLQTPMF
CDR3 DNA: TGTGCCAGCAGTCTAAGGTTACAGACTCCGATGTTC

clone size: .
V gene: TRBV18
D gene: .
J gene: TRBJ1-1
CDR3 protein: CASSQGSDTEAFF
CDR3 DNA: TGTGCCAGCTCACAGGGTTCCGACACTGAAGCTTTCTTT